These T cell receptor beta chains were read from a single sample in a study of cytotoxic CD8 clonotypes in ibrutinib-treated CLL. The data were produced by immunoSEQ multiplex PCR, yet TCRdb's version contains in-frame clones alone and is incomplete. This sample carries about 140,000 clones, roughly 77% of them seen once, and the ten largest clones take about 29%. The sequencing here drew on PBMCs, taken after 12 months of ibrutinib treatment. The receptors stem from a human donor with chronic lymphocytic leukemia. Both conserved end residues are part of each CDR3. A D gene is named only where the DNA matches it firmly. A row's size may be missing; if present it is once, few, many or a size class.

D,J,size,V,DNA,CDR3
.,TRBJ2-3,once,TRBV27,TGTGCCAGCAGCAGGGACCCATCCACAGATACGCAGTATTTT,CASSRDPSTDTQYF
.,TRBJ2-5,.,TRBV7-8,TGTGCCAGCAGCTTAGGCCAGTTTGGTGGAGAGACCCAGTACTTC,CASSLGQFGGETQYF
TRBD1,TRBJ1-5,.,TRBV10-3,TGTGCCATCAGTGGTCTCCCAGGGGGCGATCAGCCCCAGCATTTT,CAISGLPGGDQPQHF
.,TRBJ2-1,few,TRBV18,TGTGCCAGCTCACCATCTTACAATGAGCAGTTCTTC,CASSPSYNEQFF
.,TRBJ2-3,.,TRBV5-6,TGTGCCAGCAGCTCTGCGAAGGATAGGGGGAGCACAGATACGCAGTATTTT,CASSSAKDRGSTDTQYF
.,TRBJ1-1,once,TRBV7-2,TGTGCCAGCAGCTTAGGGGTCCGGCGAGCTGAAGCTTTCTTT,CASSLGVRRAEAFF
TRBD2,TRBJ2-1,once,TRBV7-3,TGTGCCAGCAGCCCGTTGTCTAGCGGAGGTTACAATGAGCAGTTCTTC,CASSPLSSGGYNEQFF
.,TRBJ1-4,.,TRBV1,TGCACCAGCAGCCCCCAAGACAGGTTCAATGAAAAACTGTTTTTT,CTSSPQDRFNEKLFF
.,TRBJ1-1,.,TRBV7-2,TGTGCCAGCAGCCTCCTCGGCCGGGGGATTAGCTCTGAAGCTTTCTTT,CASSLLGRGISSEAFF
TRBD1,TRBJ1-5,.,TRBV5-6,TGTGCCAGCCAAATGGGAACAGGGGGTAATCAGCCCCAGCATTTT,CASQMGTGGNQPQHF
.,TRBJ2-1,.,TRBV27,TGTGCCTCTCGGGGGGCGATTGAGCAGTTCTTC,CASRGAIEQFF
.,TRBJ2-7,.,TRBV7-2,TGTGCCAGCAGCTTAGTTTTCTTCGAGCAGTACTTC,CASSLVFFEQYF
TRBD2,TRBJ2-5,.,TRBV9,TGTGCCAGCAGCACTAGGGGGGGTCTAGCGGGAGGGCTCCAAGAGACCCAGTACTTC,CASSTRGGLAGGLQETQYF
.,TRBJ1-2,.,TRBV18,TGTGCCAGCTCACAGGGGAACTATGGCTACACCTTC,CASSQGNYGYTF
TRBD2,TRBJ2-1,.,TRBV9,TGTGCCAGCAGCGTAGAAATAACTAGCGGGATGGGGGTCTTCTTC,CASSVEITSGMGVFF
.,TRBJ2-7,.,TRBV5-1,TGCGCCAGCAGCTTGTCAATGGACAACTACGAGCAGTACTTC,CASSLSMDNYEQYF
.,TRBJ2-5,.,TRBV6-5,TGTGCCAGCAGTTACCCTAATGCGGGGGAGACCCAGTACTTC,CASSYPNAGETQYF
.,TRBJ2-3,.,TRBV9,TGTGCCAGCAGCGTAGTGGACAGCACAGATACGCAGTATTTT,CASSVVDSTDTQYF
.,TRBJ2-7,.,TRBV19,TGTGCCAGTAGTTCCCTCGCGGGCAAGGTGGGGGAGCAGTACTTC,CASSSLAGKVGEQYF
.,TRBJ2-7,few,TRBV5-1,TGCGCCAGCAGCTTGGACGGCTACGAGCAGTACTTC,CASSLDGYEQYF
TRBD1,TRBJ2-6,.,TRBV10-3,TGTGCCTCTTGGACAGGCCTCTCTGGGGCCAACGTCCTGACTTTC,CASWTGLSGANVLTF
TRBD1,TRBJ2-1,.,TRBV4-1,TGCGCCAGCAGCCTCGGACAGGGCATAGGTTATGAGCAGTTCTTC,CASSLGQGIGYEQFF
.,TRBJ2-3,many,TRBV7-9,TGTGCCAGCAGCTTAGAGAGCACAGATACGCAGTATTTT,CASSLESTDTQYF
.,TRBJ1-5,.,TRBV28,TGTGCCAGTTACAGAATCTCAGGGGCTAGCAATCAGCCCCAGCATTTT,CASYRISGASNQPQHF
.,TRBJ2-5,.,TRBV14,TGTGCCAGCAGCCAACACTACCAAGAGACCCAGTACTTC,CASSQHYQETQYF
.,TRBJ2-7,.,TRBV6-1,TGTGCCAGCAGTGAAGGGTTGGGGGTTGGAGTAGACTTC,CASSEGLGVGVDF
TRBD1,TRBJ2-7,.,TRBV9,TGTGCCAGCAGCCCCACAGGGGCCTACGAGCAGTACTTC,CASSPTGAYEQYF
.,TRBJ2-3,.,TRBV5-1,TGCGCCAGCAGCTTGGTCGGCAGCACAGATACGCAGTATTTT,CASSLVGSTDTQYF
TRBD1,TRBJ2-2,.,TRBV7-9,TGTGCCACGGGGGACAGGGACGGCACCGGGGAGCTGTTTTTT,CATGDRDGTGELFF
.,TRBJ2-3,.,TRBV1,TGCACCAGCAGCCAAGAAGAGGAAGATACGCAGTATTTT,CTSSQEEEDTQYF
.,TRBJ1-1,.,TRBV19,TGTGCCAGTCGGAGGTTGGAGACTGAAGCTTTCTTT,CASRRLETEAFF
TRBD1,TRBJ1-2,.,TRBV9,TGTGCCAGCAGCGCCACTGGACAGGGACGCTATGGCTACACCTTC,CASSATGQGRYGYTF
.,TRBJ1-2,.,TRBV10-3,TGTGCCATCAGTGAGTCGACTTCAGGGGACTATGGCTACACCTTC,CAISESTSGDYGYTF
.,TRBJ2-7,few,TRBV28,TGTGCCAGCAGTCCAGGGGCGGGGTACGAGCAGTACTTC,CASSPGAGYEQYF
.,TRBJ1-5,.,TRBV7-9,TGTGCCAGCAGCTTAGCGGGCGGGAATCAGCCCCAGCATTTT,CASSLAGGNQPQHF
.,TRBJ2-1,.,TRBV5-1,TGCGCCAGCAGCTTGGCCCCAGACAATGAGCAGTTCTTC,CASSLAPDNEQFF
TRBD1,TRBJ1-2,.,TRBV19,TGTGCCAGTAGTAGACAACAGGGGGCGCCGAACTATGGCTACACCTTC,CASSRQQGAPNYGYTF
TRBD1,TRBJ1-2,.,TRBV11-1,TGTGCCAGCAGCATAACAGGGGCCGCTCCTCCCCTCTATGGCTACACCTTC,CASSITGAAPPLYGYTF
TRBD2,TRBJ2-3,.,TRBV14,TGTGCCAGCAGCCCCGAGACTAGCGGGAGAACCACAGATACGCAGTATTTT,CASSPETSGRTTDTQYF
TRBD1,TRBJ2-7,.,TRBV7-2,TGTGCCAGCAGCTCCCAGGGGGCCGGGGGCGAGCAGTACTTC,CASSSQGAGGEQYF
.,TRBJ1-2,.,TRBV11-3,TGTGCCAGCAGCTTAGCCCGAAAGGAAAGCTATGGCTACACCTTC,CASSLARKESYGYTF
TRBD2,TRBJ2-3,once,TRBV5-8,TGTGCCAGCAGCCTAGGGACTAGCGGCGGCACAGATACGCAGTATTTT,CASSLGTSGGTDTQYF
.,TRBJ1-1,few,TRBV30,TGTGCCTGGGGTCAGGGCACTGAAGCTTTCTTT,CAWGQGTEAFF